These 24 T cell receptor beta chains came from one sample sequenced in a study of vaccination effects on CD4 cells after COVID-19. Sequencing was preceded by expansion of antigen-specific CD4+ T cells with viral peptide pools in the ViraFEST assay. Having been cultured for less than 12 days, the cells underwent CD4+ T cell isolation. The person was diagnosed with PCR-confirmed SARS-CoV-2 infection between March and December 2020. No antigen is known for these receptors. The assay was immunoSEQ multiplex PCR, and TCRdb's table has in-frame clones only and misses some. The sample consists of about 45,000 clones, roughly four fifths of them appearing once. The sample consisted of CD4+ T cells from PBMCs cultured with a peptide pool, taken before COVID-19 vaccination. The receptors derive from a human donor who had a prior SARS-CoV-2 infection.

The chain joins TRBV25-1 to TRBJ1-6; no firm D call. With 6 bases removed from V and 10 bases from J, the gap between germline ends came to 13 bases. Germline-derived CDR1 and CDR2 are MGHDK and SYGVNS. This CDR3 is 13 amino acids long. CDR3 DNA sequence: TGTGCCAGCAGAACCACCAGTGGATCACCCCTCCACTTT. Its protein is CASRTTSGSPLHF.

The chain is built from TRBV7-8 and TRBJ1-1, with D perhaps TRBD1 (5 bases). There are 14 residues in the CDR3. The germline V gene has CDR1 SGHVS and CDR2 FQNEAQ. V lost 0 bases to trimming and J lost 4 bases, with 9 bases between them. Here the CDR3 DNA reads TGTGCCAGCAGCTTAGCAATAGGGACCACTGAAGCTTTCTTT. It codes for CASSLAIGTTEAFF.

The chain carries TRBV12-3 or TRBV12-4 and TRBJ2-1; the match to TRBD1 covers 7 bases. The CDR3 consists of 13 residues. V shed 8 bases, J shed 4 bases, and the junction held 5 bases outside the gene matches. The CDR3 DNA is TGTGCCAGCTTTCGACAGGGATACAATGAGCAGTTCTTC. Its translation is CASFRQGYNEQFF.

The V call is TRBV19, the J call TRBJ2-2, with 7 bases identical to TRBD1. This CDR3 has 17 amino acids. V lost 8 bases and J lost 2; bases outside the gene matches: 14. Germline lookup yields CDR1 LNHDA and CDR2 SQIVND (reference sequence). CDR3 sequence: CASWANSGGTNTGELFF. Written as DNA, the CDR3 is TGTGCCAGTTGGGCTAATTCAGGGGGAACCAACACCGGGGAGCTGTTTTTT.

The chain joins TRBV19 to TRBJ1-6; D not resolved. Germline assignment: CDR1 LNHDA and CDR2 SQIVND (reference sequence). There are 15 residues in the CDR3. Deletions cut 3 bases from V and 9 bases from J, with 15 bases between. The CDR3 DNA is TGTGCCAGTAGTATGATCAAGGGTTTTGGTTCACCCCTCCACTTT. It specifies CASSMIKGFGSPLHF. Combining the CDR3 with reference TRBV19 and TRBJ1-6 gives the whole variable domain DGGITQSPKYLFRKEGQNVTLSCEQNLNHDAMYWYRQDPGQGLRLIYYSQIVNDFQKGDIAEGYSVSREKKESFPLTVTSAQKNPTAFYLCASSMIKGFGSPLHFGNGTRLTVT.

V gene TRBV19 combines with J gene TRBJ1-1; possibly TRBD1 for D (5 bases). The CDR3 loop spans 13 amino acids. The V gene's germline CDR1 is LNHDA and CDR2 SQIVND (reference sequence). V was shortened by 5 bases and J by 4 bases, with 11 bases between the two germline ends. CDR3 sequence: CASSEQGGTEAFF. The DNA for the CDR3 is TGTGCCAGTAGTGAGCAGGGCGGCACTGAAGCTTTCTTT.

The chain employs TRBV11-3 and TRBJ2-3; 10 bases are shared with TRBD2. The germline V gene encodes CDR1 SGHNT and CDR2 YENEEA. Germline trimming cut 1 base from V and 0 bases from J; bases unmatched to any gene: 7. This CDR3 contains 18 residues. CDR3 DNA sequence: TGTGCCAGCAGCTTAGGACTAGCGGGTCCTTCTAGCACAGATACGCAGTATTTT. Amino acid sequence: CASSLGLAGPSSTDTQYF.

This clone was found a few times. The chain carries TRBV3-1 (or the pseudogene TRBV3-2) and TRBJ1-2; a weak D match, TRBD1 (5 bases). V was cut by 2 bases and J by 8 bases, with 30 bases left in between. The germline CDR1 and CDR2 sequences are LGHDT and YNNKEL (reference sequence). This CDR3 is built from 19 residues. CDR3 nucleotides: TGTGCCAGCAGCCAACTACGCTTTACGGGGACCTCGGGGAGTGGGGGCTACACCTTC. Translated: CASSQLRFTGTSGSGGYTF.

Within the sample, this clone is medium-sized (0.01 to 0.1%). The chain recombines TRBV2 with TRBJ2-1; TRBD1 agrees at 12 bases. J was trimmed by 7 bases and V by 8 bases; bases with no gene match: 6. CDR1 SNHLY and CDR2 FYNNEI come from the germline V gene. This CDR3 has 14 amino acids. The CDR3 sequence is CASGGQGAQNEQFF. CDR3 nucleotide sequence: TGTGCCAGCGGGGGACAGGGGGCGCAAAATGAGCAGTTCTTC.

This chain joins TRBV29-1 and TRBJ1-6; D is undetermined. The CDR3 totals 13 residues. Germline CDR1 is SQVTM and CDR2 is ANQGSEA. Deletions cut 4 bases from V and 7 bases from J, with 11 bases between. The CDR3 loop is CSVGQDQNSPLHF. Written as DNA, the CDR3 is TGCAGCGTTGGTCAGGACCAAAATTCACCCCTCCACTTT.

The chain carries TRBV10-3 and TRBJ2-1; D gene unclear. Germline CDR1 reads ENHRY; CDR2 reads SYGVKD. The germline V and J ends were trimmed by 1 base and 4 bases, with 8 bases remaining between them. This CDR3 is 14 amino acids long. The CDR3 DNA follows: TGTGCCATCAGTGAGTGGCAGGATTACAATGAGCAGTTCTTC. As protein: CAISEWQDYNEQFF.

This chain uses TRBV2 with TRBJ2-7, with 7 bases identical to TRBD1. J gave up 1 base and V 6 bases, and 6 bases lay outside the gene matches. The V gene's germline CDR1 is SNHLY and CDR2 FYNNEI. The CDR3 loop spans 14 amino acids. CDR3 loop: CASRETGYSYEQYF. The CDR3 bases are TGTGCCAGCAGAGAGACAGGGTATTCCTACGAGCAGTACTTC. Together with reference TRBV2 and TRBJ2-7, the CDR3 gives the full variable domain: EPEVTQTPSHQVTQMGQEVILRCVPISNHLYFYWYRQILGQKVEFLVSFYNNEISEKSEIFDDQFSVERPDGSNFTLKIRSTKLEDSAMYFCASRETGYSYEQYFGPGTRLTVT.

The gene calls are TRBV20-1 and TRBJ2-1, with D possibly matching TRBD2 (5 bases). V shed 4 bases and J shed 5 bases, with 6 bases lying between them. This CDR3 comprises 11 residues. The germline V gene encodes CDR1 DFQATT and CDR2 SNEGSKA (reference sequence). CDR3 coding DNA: TGCAGTGCTACCGGGGACAATGAGCAGTTCTTC. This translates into CSATGDNEQFF.

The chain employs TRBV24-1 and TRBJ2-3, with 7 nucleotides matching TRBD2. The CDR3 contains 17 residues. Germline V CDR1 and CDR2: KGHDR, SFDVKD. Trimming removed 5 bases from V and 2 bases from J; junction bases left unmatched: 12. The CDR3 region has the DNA TGTGCCACCAGTGCTTATGAGCGGGGATCCCTCACAGATACGCAGTATTTT. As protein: CATSAYERGSLTDTQYF.

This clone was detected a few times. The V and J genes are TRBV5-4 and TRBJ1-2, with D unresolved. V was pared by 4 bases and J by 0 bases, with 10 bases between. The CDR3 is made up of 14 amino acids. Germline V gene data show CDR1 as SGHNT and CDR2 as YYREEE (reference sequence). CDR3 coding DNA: TGTGCCAGCAGCGTGGGCCTAGCTAACTATGGCTACACCTTC. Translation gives CASSVGLANYGYTF.

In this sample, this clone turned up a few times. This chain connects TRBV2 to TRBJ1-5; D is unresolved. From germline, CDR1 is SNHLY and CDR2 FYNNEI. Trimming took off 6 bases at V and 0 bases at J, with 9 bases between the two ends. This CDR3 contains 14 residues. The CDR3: CASRASYSNQPQHF. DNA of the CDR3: TGTGCCAGCAGGGCATCGTATAGCAATCAGCCCCAGCATTTT. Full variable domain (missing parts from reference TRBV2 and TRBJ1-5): EPEVTQTPSHQVTQMGQEVILRCVPISNHLYFYWYRQILGQKVEFLVSFYNNEISEKSEIFDDQFSVERPDGSNFTLKIRSTKLEDSAMYFCASRASYSNQPQHFGDGTRLSIL.

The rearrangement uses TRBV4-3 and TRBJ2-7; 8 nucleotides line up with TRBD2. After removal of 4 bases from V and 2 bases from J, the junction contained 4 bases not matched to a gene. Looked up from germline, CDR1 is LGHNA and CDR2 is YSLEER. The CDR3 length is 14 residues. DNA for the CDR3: TGCGCCAGCAGCCCAGGACTAGCCACCTACGAGCAGTACTTC. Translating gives CASSPGLATYEQYF.

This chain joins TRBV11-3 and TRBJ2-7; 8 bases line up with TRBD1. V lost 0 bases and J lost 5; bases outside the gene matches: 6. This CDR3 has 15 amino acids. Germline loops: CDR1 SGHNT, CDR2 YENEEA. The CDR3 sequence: CASSLDSRRGHEQYF. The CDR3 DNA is TGTGCCAGCAGCTTAGATTCCCGCAGGGGGCACGAGCAGTACTTC.

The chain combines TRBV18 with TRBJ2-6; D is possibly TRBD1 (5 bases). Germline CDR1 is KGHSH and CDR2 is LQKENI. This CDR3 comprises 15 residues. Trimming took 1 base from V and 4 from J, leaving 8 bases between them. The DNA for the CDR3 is TGTGCCAGCTCACCACAGGGGCCCGGGGCCAACGTCCTGACTTTC. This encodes CASSPQGPGANVLTF.

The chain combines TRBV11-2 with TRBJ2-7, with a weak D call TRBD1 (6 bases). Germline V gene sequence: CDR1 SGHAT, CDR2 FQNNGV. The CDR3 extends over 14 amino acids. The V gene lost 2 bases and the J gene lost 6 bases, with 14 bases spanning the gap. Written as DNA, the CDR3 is TGTGCCAGCAGCTTAATCAGTGGGGGCCTCGAGCAGTACTTC. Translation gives CASSLISGGLEQYF.

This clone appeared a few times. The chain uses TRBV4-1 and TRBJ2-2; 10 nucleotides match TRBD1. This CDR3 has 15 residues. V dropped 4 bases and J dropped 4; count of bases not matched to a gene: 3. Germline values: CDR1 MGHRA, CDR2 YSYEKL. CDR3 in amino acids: CASSRGQGTTGELFF. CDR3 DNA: TGCGCCAGCAGCCGGGGACAGGGGACCACCGGGGAGCTGTTTTTT.

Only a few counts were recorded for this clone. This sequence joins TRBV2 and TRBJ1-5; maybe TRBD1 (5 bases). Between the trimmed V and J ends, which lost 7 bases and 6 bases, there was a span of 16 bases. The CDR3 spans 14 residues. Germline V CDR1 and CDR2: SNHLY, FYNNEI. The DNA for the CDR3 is TGTGCCAGCACGGATGGGGGAATAGGTCAGCCCCAGCATTTT. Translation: CASTDGGIGQPQHF.

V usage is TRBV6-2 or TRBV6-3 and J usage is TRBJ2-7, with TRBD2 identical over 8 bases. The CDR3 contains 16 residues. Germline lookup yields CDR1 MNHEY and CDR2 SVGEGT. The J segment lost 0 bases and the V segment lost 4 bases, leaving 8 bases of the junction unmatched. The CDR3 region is CASSFSGADNSYEQYF. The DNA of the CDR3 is TGTGCCAGCAGTTTTAGCGGGGCTGATAACTCCTACGAGCAGTACTTC.

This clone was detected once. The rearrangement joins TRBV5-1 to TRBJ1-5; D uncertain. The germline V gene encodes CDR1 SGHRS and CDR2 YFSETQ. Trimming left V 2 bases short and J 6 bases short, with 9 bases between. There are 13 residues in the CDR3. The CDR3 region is CASSFEGFQPQHF. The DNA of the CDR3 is TGCGCCAGCAGCTTCGAAGGGTTTCAGCCCCAGCATTTT.